This T cell receptor (beta chain) was identified during a study of cytomegalovirus exposure and HLA in healthy donors. Study findings and constraints: What TCR beta sequences reportedly achieved was accurate prediction of HLA-A and HLA-B alleles in most subjects. Investigators reported 150 to 200 TCR beta chains as tied to cytomegalovirus. Some public TCRs appeared in many individuals, while most sequences were rare.

To note about this clone: What it recognizes is unknown.

60 Vbeta and 13 Jbeta primers were used in PCR. Here immunoSEQ multiplex PCR was the method, and the copy in TCRdb shows in-frame clones only, minus some. The data hold 120,000 to 150,000 clones, with roughly three quarters observed a single time. V dropped 0 bases and J dropped 4; count of bases not matched to a gene: 4. Germline V gives CDR1 MNHEY, CDR2 SVGAGI. The CDR3 spans 15 residues. The chain recombines TRBV6-5 with TRBJ2-5; 8 nucleotides match TRBD2. The receptor was isolated from a female donor in good health and CMV-seronegative. The sample consisted of PBMCs. CDR3 protein: CASSYSTGLGETQYF. CDR3 DNA sequence: TGTGCCAGCAGTTACTCTACGGGACTAGGAGAGACCCAGTACTTC.